The rows below give T cell receptor beta chains drawn from one sample of a study of T cell repertoires in cytomegalovirus infection. TCRdb reanalysed the reads using MiXCR and keeps one entry per CDR3 protein. The sample consists of around 450,000 distinct CDR3 sequences, under 40% of them appearing once. Input material: PBMCs. Receptors were obtained from a human donor in good health (CMV status not recorded). Some clones in this sample may be carry-over from other donors' samples. Both conserved end residues are part of each CDR3. The D gene is left open where the match is weak. Clone size is shown for a subset of rows, as once, few, many or a class of expanded clone.

CDR3 DNA: TGTGCCAGCAGCGTCACTAGCGGTGGCGAGCAGTTCTTC
CDR3 protein: CASSVTSGGEQFF
V gene: TRBV7-6
J gene: TRBJ2-1
D gene: TRBD2
clone size: few

CDR3 DNA: TGTGCCAGCAGCTTATGGTTGCTCGCCGGGGAGCTGTTTTTT
CDR3 protein: CASSLWLLAGELFF
V gene: TRBV7-6
J gene: TRBJ2-2
D gene: NA
clone size: few

CDR3 DNA: TGTGCCAGCAGTTACACGAGGGGACAGGCCTGGGCACCTAACTATGGCTACACCTTC
CDR3 protein: CASSYTRGQAWAPNYGYTF
V gene: TRBV6-6
J gene: TRBJ1-2
D gene: TRBD1
clone size: NA

CDR3 DNA: TGTGCCAGCAGAACGGGGACAGGGGTGTCTAATGAAAAACTGTTTTTT
CDR3 protein: CASRTGTGVSNEKLFF
V gene: TRBV6-6
J gene: TRBJ1-4
D gene: TRBD1
clone size: NA

CDR3 DNA: TGTGCCAGCAGCTTATGGGGAGCTTCCTACGAGCAGTACTTC
CDR3 protein: CASSLWGASYEQYF
V gene: TRBV7-2
J gene: TRBJ2-7
D gene: NA
clone size: many

CDR3 DNA: TGTGCCAGCTATCCCCTTGGGGGGGGACGCACAGATACGCAGTATTTT
CDR3 protein: CASYPLGGGRTDTQYF
V gene: TRBV6-1
J gene: TRBJ2-3
D gene: TRBD2
clone size: few

CDR3 DNA: TGTGCCAGCAGCTTAGAAGGTGGGATAACCGAAAAACTGTTTTTT
CDR3 protein: CASSLEGGITEKLFF
V gene: TRBV11-2
J gene: TRBJ1-4
D gene: NA
clone size: NA

CDR3 DNA: TGTGCCAGCAGTACCGGGAACACGGTACATCAGCCCCAGCATTTT
CDR3 protein: CASSTGNTVHQPQHF
V gene: TRBV28
J gene: TRBJ1-5
D gene: NA
clone size: many

CDR3 DNA: TGCGCCAGCAGCCAAGATGCTAGTACCGGGGAGCTGTTTTTT
CDR3 protein: CASSQDASTGELFF
V gene: TRBV4-1
J gene: TRBJ2-2
D gene: NA
clone size: few

CDR3 DNA: TGTGCCAGCAGCGTCGGACAGTCGGGGACTGAAGCTTTCTTT
CDR3 protein: CASSVGQSGTEAFF
V gene: TRBV7-2
J gene: TRBJ1-1
D gene: NA
clone size: many

CDR3 DNA: TGTGCCAGCAGCTTAGGGACAGAAAAGTACTTC
CDR3 protein: CASSLGTEKYF
V gene: TRBV7-9
J gene: TRBJ2-7
D gene: NA
clone size: many

CDR3 DNA: TGTGCCAGCAGCCGAGACAGGGACTCTTATCGGCCCCAGTATTTT
CDR3 protein: CASSRDRDSYRPQYF
V gene: TRBV2
J gene: TRBJ2-3
D gene: NA
clone size: NA

CDR3 DNA: TGTGCCAGCCGCGAGCGGGGGGCCCCCTACGAGCAGTACTTC
CDR3 protein: CASRERGAPYEQYF
V gene: TRBV12-3/TRBV12-4
J gene: TRBJ2-7
D gene: TRBD2
clone size: few

CDR3 DNA: TGCGCCAGCAGCTTCACCCCGACTAGCGGGGTACCTGAGCAGTTCTTC
CDR3 protein: CASSFTPTSGVPEQFF
V gene: TRBV5-1
J gene: TRBJ2-1
D gene: TRBD2
clone size: once

CDR3 DNA: TGCAGCGTGGAGACAGGGGCCAATCAGCCCCAGCATTTT
CDR3 protein: CSVETGANQPQHF
V gene: TRBV29-1
J gene: TRBJ1-5
D gene: TRBD1
clone size: few

CDR3 DNA: TGTGCCAGCAGCCCCCTCCCTCAGGGGGCGGGCGAGCAGTTCTTC
CDR3 protein: CASSPLPQGAGEQFF
V gene: TRBV7-2
J gene: TRBJ2-1
D gene: TRBD1
clone size: few

CDR3 DNA: TGTGCCACCAGCAGAGACTCAAACACCATATATTTT
CDR3 protein: CATSRDSNTIYF
V gene: TRBV15
J gene: TRBJ1-3
D gene: NA
clone size: many

CDR3 DNA: TGCGCCAGCAGCCAAGAACCCCCAGGGTTTAATGAGCAGTTCTTC
CDR3 protein: CASSQEPPGFNEQFF
V gene: TRBV4-1
J gene: TRBJ2-1
D gene: NA
clone size: NA

CDR3 DNA: TGTGCCAGCAGCCGCGTCTTGAGGAACGAGCAGTACTTC
CDR3 protein: CASSRVLRNEQYF
V gene: TRBV11-2
J gene: TRBJ2-7
D gene: NA
clone size: NA

CDR3 DNA: TGTGCCACCAGCAGAGATCTAGGGGGACTACCGACCTTC
CDR3 protein: CATSRDLGGLPTF
V gene: TRBV15
J gene: TRBJ2-5
D gene: NA
clone size: NA

CDR3 DNA: TGTGCCAGTAGTACGGCAGACCGCATAGGTGGCTACACCTTC
CDR3 protein: CASSTADRIGGYTF
V gene: TRBV19
J gene: TRBJ1-2
D gene: NA
clone size: few

CDR3 DNA: TGTGCCAGCAGTTTGAGGGTGTCGAACACTGAAGCTTTCTTT
CDR3 protein: CASSLRVSNTEAFF
V gene: TRBV12-3/TRBV12-4
J gene: TRBJ1-1
D gene: NA
clone size: NA